This T cell receptor beta chain was observed in a study of T cells after yellow fever vaccination. This clonotype was detected ten times or more. Its target is unknown. The junction shows a germline mismatch at one end, possibly a read error. TCRdb recomputed calls from the 5' RACE reads with MiXCR, one row per CDR3 protein. The data hold hundreds of thousands of distinct CDR3 sequences, with 9% to 15% observed a single time. General study findings and limits: Peaking faster, on day 5 versus 15, the secondary response was nonetheless weaker.

Germline CDR1 is SQVTM and CDR2 is ANQGSEA. The CDR3 runs to 11 residues. The sequenced sample was PBMCs, obtained on the day of the yellow fever booster vaccination. The receptor was isolated from a young man who received the YFV17D yellow fever vaccine. V usage is TRBV29-1 and J usage is TRBJ2-2, with unresolved D. The CDR3 region has the DNA TGCAGCGTTCAAGATCCCGGGGAGCTGTTTTTT. Encoded protein: CSVQDPGELFF.